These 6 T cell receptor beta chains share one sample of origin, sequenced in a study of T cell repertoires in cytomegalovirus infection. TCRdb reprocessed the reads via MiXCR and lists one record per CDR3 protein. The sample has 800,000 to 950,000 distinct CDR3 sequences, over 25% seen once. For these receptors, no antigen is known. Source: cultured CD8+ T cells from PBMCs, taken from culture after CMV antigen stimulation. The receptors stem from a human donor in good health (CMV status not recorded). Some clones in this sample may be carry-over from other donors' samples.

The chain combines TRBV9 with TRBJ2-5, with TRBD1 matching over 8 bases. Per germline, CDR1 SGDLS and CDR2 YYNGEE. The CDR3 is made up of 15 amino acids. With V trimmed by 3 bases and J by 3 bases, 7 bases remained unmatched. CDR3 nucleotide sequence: TGTGCCAGCAGCGGGGGACAGGTGACGGAAGAGACCCAGTACTTC. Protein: CASSGGQVTEETQYF. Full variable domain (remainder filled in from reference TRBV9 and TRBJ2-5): DSGVTQTPKHLITATGQRVTLRCSPRSGDLSVYWYQQSLDQGLQFLIQYYNGEERAKGNILERFSAQQFPDLHSELNLSSLELGDSALYFCASSGGQVTEETQYFGPGTRLLVL.

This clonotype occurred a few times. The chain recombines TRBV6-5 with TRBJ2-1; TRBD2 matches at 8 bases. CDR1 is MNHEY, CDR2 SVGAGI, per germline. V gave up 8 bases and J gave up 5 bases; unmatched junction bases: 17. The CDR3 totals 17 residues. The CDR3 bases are TGTGCCAGCGGTAGCGGGGAGCCCTACGAGTTCGACAATGAGCAGTTCTTC. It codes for CASGSGEPYEFDNEQFF.

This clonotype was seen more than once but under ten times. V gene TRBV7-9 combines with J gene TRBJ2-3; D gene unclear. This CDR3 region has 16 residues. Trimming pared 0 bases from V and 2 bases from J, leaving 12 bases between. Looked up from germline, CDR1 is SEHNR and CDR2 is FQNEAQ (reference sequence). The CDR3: CASSLAGLVNTDTQYF. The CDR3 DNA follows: TGTGCCAGCAGCTTAGCCGGGCTCGTTAACACAGATACGCAGTATTTT.

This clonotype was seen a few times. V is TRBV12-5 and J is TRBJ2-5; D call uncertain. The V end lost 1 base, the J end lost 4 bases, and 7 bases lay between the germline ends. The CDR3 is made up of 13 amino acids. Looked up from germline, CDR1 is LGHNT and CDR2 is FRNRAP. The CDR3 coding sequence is TGTGCTAGTGGTTTGGCTAGTAGAGAGACCCAGTACTTC. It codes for CASGLASRETQYF.

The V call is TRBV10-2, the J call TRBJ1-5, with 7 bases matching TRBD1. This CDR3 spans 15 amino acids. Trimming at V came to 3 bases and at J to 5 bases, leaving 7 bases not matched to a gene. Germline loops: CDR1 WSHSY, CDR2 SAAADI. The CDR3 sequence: CASSDRDRVYQPQHF. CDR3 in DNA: TGCGCCAGCAGTGACCGAGACAGGGTATATCAGCCCCAGCATTTT.

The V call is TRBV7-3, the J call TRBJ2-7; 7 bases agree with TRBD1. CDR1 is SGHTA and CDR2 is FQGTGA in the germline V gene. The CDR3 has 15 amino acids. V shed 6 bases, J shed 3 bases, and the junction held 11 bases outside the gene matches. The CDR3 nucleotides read TGTGCCAGCAGTTCCCGGGACAGCTTATTCTACGAGCAGTACTTC. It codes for CASSSRDSLFYEQYF.